This T cell receptor beta chain was observed in a study of blood T cell repertoires in COVID-19. This CDR3 has 18 residues. With 4 bases removed from V and 0 bases from J, the gap between germline ends came to 19 bases. CDR1 is KGHDR and CDR2 is SFDVKD in the germline V gene. This table comes from immunoSEQ multiplex PCR, and its TCRdb copy is limited to in-frame clones, with some not included. The data hold 130,000 to 150,000 clones, with roughly 82% observed a single time. The table lists this clone with many counts. Sequenced sample: peripheral blood. The receptor's source is a man older than 75 with acute or convalescent COVID-19. V gene TRBV24-1 combines with J gene TRBJ2-3; D is perhaps TRBD2 (6 bases). The CDR3 DNA reads as TGTGCCACCAGTGACCGGTGGGGACTGGCGTTTAGCACAGATACGCAGTATTTT. Its translation is CATSDRWGLAFSTDTQYF.